This T cell receptor (beta chain) was found in a study of T cells in Graves' hyperthyroidism and ophthalmopathy. This clonotype was counted at least ten times. Amplified TCR beta CDR3 regions derived from RNA transcripts. In the first-round RT-PCR of the TCR CDR3, the HTBI primer set was used. TCRdb used MiXCR to reprocess the multiplex PCR reads, holding one entry per CDR3 protein. The sample shows around 350,000 distinct CDR3 sequences, roughly 15% of them seen only once. In germline, CDR1 is SEHNR, CDR2 FQNEAQ (reference sequence). Trimming stripped 5 bases from V and 1 base from J, with 5 bases between. The CDR3 sequence is 12 residues long. From around 11 ml of fresh peripheral blood, PBMCs were isolated.

The source of this sequence is a woman aged 25-40 years with Graves' ophthalmopathy. The chain couples TRBV7-9 to TRBJ2-5; D is ambiguous. The sample consisted of blood. The CDR3 DNA follows: TGTGCCAGCAGCCGCATCCAAGAGACCCAGTACTTC. Its translation: CASSRIQETQYF.